These T cell receptor beta chains were read from a single sample in a study of T cells in Graves' hyperthyroidism and ophthalmopathy. A single record per CDR3 protein comes from TCRdb applying MiXCR to the multiplex PCR reads. The sample includes 400,000 to 550,000 distinct CDR3 sequences, 13% to 15% of them seen just once. Sequenced sample: blood. All receptors derive from a woman under 30 with Graves' hyperthyroidism. The CDR3 runs from the conserved cysteine through the conserved F or W. The D gene is left open where the match is weak. Clone size is not always given. Where it is, it says once, few, many or a class for expanded clones.

V	length	size	D	J	CDR3	DNA
TRBV5-4	14	few	-	TRBJ2-1	CASSFSKSYNEQFF	TGTGCCAGCAGCTTTTCCAAGTCCTACAATGAGCAGTTCTTC
TRBV7-2	14	many	-	TRBJ2-4	CASSLTGLKNIQYF	TGTGCCAGCAGCCTTACAGGGCTTAAAAACATTCAGTACTTC
TRBV15	17	many	-	TRBJ1-1	CATSRDLAGQRNTEAFF	TGTGCCACCAGCAGAGATCTGGCAGGGCAGCGGAACACTGAAGCTTTCTTT
TRBV5-1	15	many	TRBD2	TRBJ2-1	CASSLGTGGSNEQFF	TGCGCCAGCAGCTTGGGGACGGGAGGCTCCAATGAGCAGTTCTTC
TRBV6-2/TRBV6-3	13	-	TRBD1	TRBJ2-1	CASAGTVINEQFF	TGTGCCAGCGCTGGGACAGTCATAAATGAGCAGTTCTTC
TRBV7-2	15	-	TRBD2	TRBJ2-7	CASSRGDGRPYEQYF	TGTGCCAGCAGCCGGGGAGACGGGAGGCCCTACGAGCAGTACTTC
TRBV14	13	-	-	TRBJ1-1	CASSQDWGAEAFF	TGTGCCAGCAGCCAAGACTGGGGTGCTGAAGCTTTCTTT
TRBV12-3/TRBV12-4	11	many	TRBD1	TRBJ1-2	CASSLGGGYTF	TGTGCCAGCAGCTTAGGGGGCGGCTACACCTTC
TRBV18	16	once	-	TRBJ1-5	CASSPRMENSNRPQHF	TGTGCCAGCTCACCACGTATGGAGAATAGCAATCGGCCCCAGCATTTT
TRBV7-3	15	few	TRBD1	TRBJ1-1	CASSLQGGGVDEAFF	TGTGCCAGCAGCCTCCAGGGGGGAGGGGTGGATGAAGCTTTCTTT
TRBV9	15	-	-	TRBJ2-1	CASSGRVSSYNEQFF	TGTGCCAGCAGCGGGAGGGTGAGCTCCTACAATGAGCAGTTCTTC
TRBV5-8	15	-	-	TRBJ2-1	CASSPNIGPGNEQFF	TGTGCCAGCAGCCCAAATATAGGACCGGGCAATGAGCAGTTCTTC
TRBV11-1	17	many	TRBD2	TRBJ2-5	CASSDSKLAGERETQYF	TGTGCCAGCAGCGACTCTAAACTAGCGGGAGAGCGTGAGACCCAGTACTTC
TRBV20-1	14	many	TRBD1	TRBJ2-1	CSATDRGLGGEQFF	TGCAGTGCCACAGACAGGGGGCTCGGGGGTGAGCAGTTCTTC
TRBV27	15	many	TRBD2	TRBJ2-1	CASSLWLAGLNEQFF	TGTGCCAGCAGTTTATGGCTAGCGGGACTCAATGAGCAGTTCTTC
TRBV27	15	many	-	TRBJ2-4	CASSFAAGKLNIQYF	TGTGCCAGCAGTTTTGCGGCAGGGAAATTAAACATTCAGTACTTC
TRBV7-9	16	many	-	TRBJ2-1	CASSKTSTGSYNEQFF	TGTGCCAGCAGCAAAACCAGTACAGGCTCCTACAATGAGCAGTTCTTC
TRBV4-1	16	many	TRBD2	TRBJ2-1	CASSQEGGLAYNEQFF	TGCGCCAGCAGCCAAGAGGGAGGACTAGCTTACAATGAGCAGTTCTTC
TRBV19	13	-	TRBD1	TRBJ1-1	CATRDRGHTEAFF	TGTGCCACCCGGGACAGGGGGCACACTGAAGCTTTCTTT
TRBV11-2	15	many	-	TRBJ1-6	CASSLNRAGPSPLHF	TGTGCCAGCAGCTTAAATAGGGCAGGCCCTTCACCCCTCCACTTT
TRBV18	15	-	TRBD2	TRBJ2-5	CASSGGLAVQETQYF	TGTGCCAGCTCGGGGGGACTAGCGGTCCAAGAGACCCAGTACTTC
TRBV5-1	15	few	TRBD1	TRBJ2-5	CASSLVGRGLETQYF	TGCGCCAGCAGCTTGGTCGGCAGGGGGCTAGAGACCCAGTACTTC
TRBV12-3/TRBV12-4	16	many	TRBD1	TRBJ1-3	CASSRQGLRSGNTIYF	TGTGCCAGCAGTCGACAGGGATTACGCTCTGGAAACACCATATATTTT
TRBV5-8	15	-	-	TRBJ2-3	CASSFTQGSPDTQYF	TGTGCCAGCAGCTTTACGCAGGGAAGCCCAGATACGCAGTATTTT
TRBV5-1	11	many	-	TRBJ1-2	CASSLGKGPTF	TGCGCCAGCAGCTTGGGGAAGGGGCCCACCTTC
TRBV5-1	17	-	TRBD1	TRBJ2-3	CASSLGAGTVSTDTQYF	TGCGCCAGCAGCTTGGGCGCCGGGACAGTTAGCACAGATACGCAGTATTTT
TRBV6-1	12	many	-	TRBJ2-3	CASSAASNTQYF	TGTGCCAGCAGCGCCGCTTCAAATACGCAGTATTTT
TRBV24-1	12	many	-	TRBJ2-2	CATSDLAGELFF	TGTGCCACCAGTGATTTGGCCGGGGAGCTGTTTTTT
TRBV20-1	14	many	-	TRBJ2-7	CSARRMEGLWRQYF	TGCAGTGCGAGAAGAATGGAAGGGTTGTGGAGGCAGTACTTC
TRBV12-3/TRBV12-4	13	many	-	TRBJ1-2	CASSLVGFYGYTF	TGTGCCAGCAGTTTAGTTGGTTTCTATGGCTACACCTTC
TRBV11-2	14	many	-	TRBJ2-1	CASSLVSKGMEQFF	TGTGCCAGCAGCTTAGTGTCAAAGGGCATGGAGCAGTTCTTC
TRBV11-2	14	many	-	TRBJ2-1	CASSLTGSYNEQFF	TGTGCCAGCAGCTTAACGGGTTCCTACAATGAGCAGTTCTTC
TRBV3-1	15	-	-	TRBJ2-6	CASSHSSSGANVLTF	TGTGCCAGCAGCCACAGTAGTTCTGGGGCCAACGTCCTGACTTTC
TRBV7-2	16	many	TRBD2	TRBJ2-5	CASSLASGSLAETQYF	TGTGCCAGCAGCTTAGCTAGCGGGAGTTTAGCGGAGACCCAGTACTTC
TRBV12-3/TRBV12-4	16	many	-	TRBJ2-3	CASSHPGILSTDTQYF	TGTGCCAGCAGTCACCCAGGGATCCTGAGCACAGATACGCAGTATTTT
TRBV20-1	16	few	-	TRBJ2-4	CSARATHYGAKNIQYF	TGCAGTGCTAGAGCCACTCACTACGGGGCCAAAAACATTCAGTACTTC
TRBV5-8	14	many	-	TRBJ1-3	CASSLGPNGNTIYF	TGTGCCAGCAGCCTGGGACCGAACGGAAACACCATATATTTT